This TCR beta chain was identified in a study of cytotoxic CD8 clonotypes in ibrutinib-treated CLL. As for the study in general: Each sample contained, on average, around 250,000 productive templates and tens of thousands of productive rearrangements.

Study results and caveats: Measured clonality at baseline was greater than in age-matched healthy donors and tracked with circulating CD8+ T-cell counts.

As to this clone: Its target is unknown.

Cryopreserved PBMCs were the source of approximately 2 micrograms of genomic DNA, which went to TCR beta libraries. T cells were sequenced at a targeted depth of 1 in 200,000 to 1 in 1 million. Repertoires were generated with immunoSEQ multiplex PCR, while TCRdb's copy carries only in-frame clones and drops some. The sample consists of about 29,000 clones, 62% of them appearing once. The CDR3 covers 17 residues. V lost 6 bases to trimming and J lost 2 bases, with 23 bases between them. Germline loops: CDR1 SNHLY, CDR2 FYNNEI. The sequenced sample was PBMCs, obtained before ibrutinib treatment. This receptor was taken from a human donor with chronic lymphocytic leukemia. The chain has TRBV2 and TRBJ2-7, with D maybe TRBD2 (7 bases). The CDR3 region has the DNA TGTGCCAGCAGACCTGGGACATCAGAAGCGGGACCCTACGAGCAGTACTTC. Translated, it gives CASRPGTSEAGPYEQYF.